The 6 T cell receptor beta chains given below trace back to one sample, sequenced in a study of T cells in localized non-small cell lung cancer. Profiling relied on immunoSEQ multiplex PCR, and the TCRdb table lists in-frame clones only, not all of them. The repertoire holds about 3,100 clones, with 39% as singletons. The sample was normal lung tissue next to the tumor, taken before any cancer treatment. These receptors were taken from a woman aged 35 to 75 with stage I lung adenocarcinoma.

By proportion, this clone is medium-sized. This chain uses TRBV12-5 with TRBJ2-2, with TRBD1 as a possible D gene (7 bases). This CDR3 spans 13 amino acids. The germline CDR1 and CDR2 sequences are LGHNT and FRNRAP. This CDR3 is CASTAQGGGELFF. The CDR3 DNA reads as TGTGCCAGCACCGCTCAGGGGGGCGGGGAGCTGTTTTTT.

The V and J genes are TRBV6-7 and TRBJ2-7, with TRBD2 identical over 10 bases. TRBV6-7 is filed as an ORF, its function uncertain. V trimming: 2 bases; J trimming: 3 bases; junction bases outside the gene matches: 4. The CDR3 extends over 15 amino acids. CDR3 residues: CASSYKTSGHYEQYF. The CDR3 nucleotides read TGTGCCAGCAGTTACAAGACTAGCGGGCACTACGAGCAGTACTTC.

This rearrangement joins TRBV7-6 to TRBJ1-4; 9 bases fit TRBD1. V lost 3 bases to trimming and J lost 8 bases; unmatched junction nucleotides: 7. This CDR3 has 15 amino acids. Germline CDR1 is SGHVS and CDR2 is FNYEAQ. The CDR3 DNA is TGTGCCAGCAGCTTGTTGGGACAGGGTGGCGAAAAACTGTTTTTT. This gives the protein CASSLLGQGGEKLFF.

J is TRBJ1-2 and V is TRBV15; no clear D gene. Germline V gene data show CDR1 as LNHNV and CDR2 as YYDKDF (reference sequence). Trimming left V 0 bases short and J 5 bases short, with 13 bases between. CDR3 length: 15 residues. The CDR3 nucleotides are TGTGCCACCAGCAGAGATCTTTCAGATTTTTATGGCTACACCTTC. It is translated as CATSRDLSDFYGYTF.

The sample holds a few counts of this clone. The genes are TRBV9 and TRBJ2-1; TRBD1 matches at 11 bases. The V gene end was trimmed by 5 bases and the J gene end by 7 bases; junction bases not matched to a gene: 5. The CDR3 loop spans 14 amino acids. Germline CDR1 is SGDLS and CDR2 is YYNGEE. CDR3: CASSRTGGTNEQFF. As DNA, the CDR3 is TGTGCCAGCAGTCGGACAGGGGGCACAAATGAGCAGTTCTTC.

This rearrangement joins TRBV18 to TRBJ2-2; 8 bases map to TRBD2. Losses at the gene ends were 1 base for V and 5 bases for J; bases not matched to a gene: 9. The CDR3 runs to 17 residues. Germline CDR1 reads KGHSH; CDR2 reads LQKENI. CDR3 nucleotides: TGTGCCAGCTCACCACTGTACGGGACTAGAGGTACCGGGGAGCTGTTTTTT. As protein: CASSPLYGTRGTGELFF.